These 15 T cell receptor beta chains originate from one sample sequenced in a study of CD8+CD57+ T cells in acquired aplastic anemia. Patients selected for sequencing had displayed CD8+CD57+ cell expansion by flow cytometry. The template for TCR beta VDJ and CDR3 sequence profiling was genomic DNA. MiXCR, applied by TCRdb to the reads, yields one record per CDR3 protein. The sample shows 90,000 to 150,000 distinct CDR3 sequences, 45% to 60% of them seen only once. The source material was sorted CD4+, CD8+, or CD8+CD57+ T cells (not recorded which) from PBMCs. The receptors stem from a human donor with aplastic anemia.

This clonotype was recorded at least ten times. The V and J genes are TRBV7-8 and TRBJ2-3; 8 bases fit TRBD2. Germline V gives CDR1 SGHVS, CDR2 FQNEAQ. The junction had 15 bases not matched to a gene; V was cut back by 4 bases and J by 6 bases. The CDR3 contains 17 residues. In DNA form, the CDR3 reads TGTGCCAGCAGCTCCAGCCGGGGGGGAGGCCCCCGCGATACGCAGTATTTT. As protein: CASSSSRGGGPRDTQYF. The full variable domain, rest sourced from reference TRBV7-8 and TRBJ2-3, is GAGVSQSPRYKVAKRGQDVALRCDPISGHVSLFWYQQALGQGPEFLTYFQNEAQLDKSGLPSDRFFAERPEGSVSTLKIQRTQQEDSAVYLCASSSSRGGGPRDTQYFGPGTRLTVL.

The chain combines TRBV10-3 with TRBJ2-7; 8 bases map to TRBD1. Trimming at V came to 1 base and at J to 5 bases, leaving 7 bases not matched to a gene. Germline assignment: CDR1 ENHRY and CDR2 SYGVKD. The CDR3 spans 15 residues. The CDR3 loop is CAISEFGQGADEQYF. Here the CDR3 DNA reads TGTGCCATCAGTGAGTTTGGACAGGGTGCAGACGAGCAGTACTTC.

Here the CDR3 reads CAISSSGSYTF. The CDR3 coding sequence is TGTGCCATCAGTTCCTCCGGGAGTTACACCTTC. This chain connects TRBV10-3 to TRBJ1-2; D remains ambiguous. Germline lookup yields CDR1 ENHRY and CDR2 SYGVKD. Trimming took 5 bases from V and 11 from J, leaving 12 bases between them. This CDR3 has 11 amino acids.

This chain joins TRBV19 and TRBJ1-1; D not resolved. Germline assignment: CDR1 LNHDA and CDR2 SQIVND (reference sequence). The V end lost 7 bases, the J end lost 3 bases, and 9 bases lay between the germline ends. The CDR3 consists of 12 residues. In DNA form, the CDR3 reads TGTGCCAGTATCGGGCGATACACTGAAGCTTTCTTT. This translates into CASIGRYTEAFF.

The chain carries TRBV11-2 and TRBJ2-1, with 7 nucleotides matching TRBD2. The CDR3 extends over 14 amino acids. The germline V gene has CDR1 SGHAT and CDR2 FQNNGV. J gave up 4 bases and V 5 bases, and 5 bases lay outside the gene matches. In nucleotides, the CDR3 is TGTGCCAGCAGCCAGCGGGGTGGTTACAATGAGCAGTTCTTC. Translating it yields CASSQRGGYNEQFF. Combining the CDR3 with reference TRBV11-2 and TRBJ2-1 gives the whole variable domain EAGVAQSPRYKIIEKRQSVAFWCNPISGHATLYWYQQILGQGPKLLIQFQNNGVVDDSQLPKDRFSAERLKGVDSTLKIQPAKLEDSAVYLCASSQRGGYNEQFFGPGTRLTVL.

This clonotype occurred many times. V and J are TRBV6-5 and TRBJ2-5; D gene unclear. Germline CDR1 is MNHEY and CDR2 is SVGAGI. The V gene lost 4 bases and the J gene lost 5 bases, with 11 bases spanning the gap. The CDR3 contains 13 residues. CDR3 region: CASSSWLGETQYF. Here the CDR3 DNA reads TGTGCCAGCAGTTCCTGGTTGGGGGAGACCCAGTACTTC.

The rearrangement joins TRBV10-2 to TRBJ2-3, with 9 bases aligning to TRBD2. V was clipped by 7 bases and J by 4 bases; unmatched bases: 15. The CDR3 is 17 residues long. CDR1 is WSHSY and CDR2 is SAAADI in the germline V gene. The chain's CDR3 is CASILWVAGVVPDTQYF. CDR3 DNA sequence: TGCGCCAGCATCTTGTGGGTAGCGGGAGTTGTTCCAGATACGCAGTATTTT.

Comment on this clonotype: The junction and the germline gene differ at one end; a read error may be behind it. The J gene is TRBJ2-7, the V gene TRBV2; D is undetermined. The CDR3 is made up of 15 amino acids. The germline gives CDR1 SNHLY, CDR2 FYNNEI. CDR3 DNA sequence: TGCGCCAGCAGCCTCCGTGTGGATATTGAGAGCGAGCAGTACTTC. It encodes CASSLRVDIESEQYF.

This clonotype was picked up many times. The chain employs TRBV10-3 and TRBJ2-2; perhaps TRBD1 as D (6 bases). Germline CDR1 is ENHRY and CDR2 is SYGVKD. CDR3 length: 14 residues. V dropped 3 bases and J dropped 5 bases, with 10 bases sitting between them. DNA of the CDR3: TGTGCCATCAGTGAAGAAGGGGGAACCGGGGAGCTGTTTTTT. It is translated as CAISEEGGTGELFF.

The chain links TRBV29-1 to TRBJ2-3; D is possibly TRBD2 (7 bases). The CDR3 length is 16 residues. Trimming took 8 bases from V and 0 from J, leaving 21 bases between them. Germline loops: CDR1 SQVTM, CDR2 ANQGSEA. The CDR3 reads CSLAWSGGLSTDTQYF. CDR3 coding DNA: TGCAGCTTAGCGTGGTCGGGGGGCCTTAGCACAGATACGCAGTATTTT.

This clonotype was seen a handful of times. This chain connects TRBV5-1 to TRBJ2-3; D unclear. There are 13 residues in the CDR3. The ends were cut back, 1 base at V and 3 bases at J, with 6 bases in the middle. Germline V gene sequence: CDR1 SGHRS, CDR2 YFSETQ. CDR3: CASSLYITDTQYF. In nucleotides, the CDR3 is TGCGCCAGCAGCTTGTATATTACAGATACGCAGTATTTT.

This clonotype has a count of ten or more. The chain combines TRBV5-1 with TRBJ1-2; TRBD1 matches at 8 bases. Germline CDR1 and CDR2: SGHRS and YFSETQ. V lost 2 bases to trimming and J lost 1 base; unmatched junction nucleotides: 4. This CDR3 contains 15 residues. The CDR3 bases are TGCGCCAGCAGCTTAAGACAGGGGATTAACTATGGCTACACCTTC. Translating gives CASSLRQGINYGYTF. Full variable domain (rest looked up from reference TRBV5-1 and TRBJ1-2): KAGVTQTPRYLIKTRGQQVTLSCSPISGHRSVSWYQQTPGQGLQFLFEYFSETQRNKGNFPGRFSGRQFSNSRSEMNVSTLELGDSALYLCASSLRQGINYGYTFGSGTRLTVV.

This chain links TRBV11-2 with TRBJ2-1; 9 nucleotides agree with TRBD2. The CDR3 is 18 residues long. V shed 5 bases and J 4 bases; nucleotides not matched to a gene: 15. Germline-derived CDR1 and CDR2 are SGHAT and FQNNGV. CDR3 sequence (DNA): TGTGCCAGCAGCGCTTTCCTGGTGCGGGGGGGGAAGTACAATGAGCAGTTCTTC. It encodes CASSAFLVRGGKYNEQFF.

CDR3 region: CSAGLAGGGETQYF. The CDR3 DNA follows: TGCAGTGCGGGACTAGCGGGAGGAGGGGAGACCCAGTACTTC. The chain couples TRBV20-1 to TRBJ2-5, with 15 bases fitting TRBD2. The ends lost 6 bases at V and 5 bases at J; junction bases unmatched: 4. Germline V gives CDR1 DFQATT, CDR2 SNEGSKA (reference sequence). The CDR3 spans 14 residues.

The rearrangement links TRBV7-8 to TRBJ2-7; possible D gene TRBD2, 8 bases. V lost 5 bases to trimming and J lost 2 bases, with 16 bases between them. Germline V lookup: CDR1 SGHVS, CDR2 FQNEAQ. The CDR3 length is 15 residues. The CDR3 sequence: CASSREGAHPYEQYF. The CDR3 coding sequence is TGTGCCAGCAGCCGGGAGGGGGCGCATCCCTACGAGCAGTACTTC. The whole variable domain, filled in from reference TRBV7-8 and TRBJ2-7, reads GAGVSQSPRYKVAKRGQDVALRCDPISGHVSLFWYQQALGQGPEFLTYFQNEAQLDKSGLPSDRFFAERPEGSVSTLKIQRTQQEDSAVYLCASSREGAHPYEQYFGPGTRLTVT.